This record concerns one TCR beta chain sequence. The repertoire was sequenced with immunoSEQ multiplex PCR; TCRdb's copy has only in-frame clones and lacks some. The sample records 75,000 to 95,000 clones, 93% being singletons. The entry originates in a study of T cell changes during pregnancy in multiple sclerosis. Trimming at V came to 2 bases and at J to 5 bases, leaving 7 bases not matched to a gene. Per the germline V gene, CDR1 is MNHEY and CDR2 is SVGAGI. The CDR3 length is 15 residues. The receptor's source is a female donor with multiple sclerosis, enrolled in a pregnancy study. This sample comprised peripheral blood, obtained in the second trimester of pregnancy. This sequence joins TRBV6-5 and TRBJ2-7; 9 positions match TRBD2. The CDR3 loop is CASSYGTSRVDEQYF. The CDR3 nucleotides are TGTGCCAGCAGTTACGGGACTAGCCGGGTCGACGAGCAGTACTTC.